The rows below give T cell receptor beta chains drawn from one sample of a study of immune heterogeneity within non-small cell lung tumors. TCRdb re-called the multiplex PCR reads through MiXCR, storing one row per CDR3 protein. The sample has some 5,600 distinct CDR3 sequences, roughly 18% seen once; the top ten hold 3.8%. Input material: lung tumor tissue. Source of these receptors: a middle-aged man with non-small cell lung cancer. The conserved cysteine and the conserved F or W are not part of the CDR3 here.

V	J	CDR3
TRBV7-2	TRBJ1-6	ASSLATVDNSPLH
TRBV30	TRBJ1-2	AWSVSQGLKGGGYT
TRBV9	TRBJ1-1	ASCPGPDGTEAF
TRBV10-3	TRBJ2-7	AVRRASSYEQY
TRBV27	TRBJ1-1	ASSEWGSTEAF
TRBV11-2	TRBJ2-7	ASTLSGASGTYEQY
TRBV12-3/TRBV12-4	TRBJ2-5	ASSWPEGSETQY
TRBV3-1	TRBJ1-4	ASSQVGGIGEKLF
TRBV11-2	TRBJ2-1	ASSLGGINEQF
TRBV5-4	TRBJ2-5	ASSLEKTQY
TRBV6-2/TRBV6-3	TRBJ2-4	ASSLRGAKNIQY
TRBV19	TRBJ1-2	ASYNYGYT
TRBV20-1	TRBJ1-5	SARYSSDQPQH
TRBV7-9	TRBJ1-2	ASNRGEGYT
TRBV9	TRBJ2-5	ASSDRLAGEETQY
TRBV7-2	TRBJ1-2	ASSLRGVYYGYT
TRBV6-1	TRBJ1-5	ASSPPGQFNQPQH
TRBV2	TRBJ1-1	ASTLTSAEAF
TRBV29-1	TRBJ1-1	SVDGLRGSTEAF
TRBV7-2	TRBJ1-2	ASSLAGGPIDYT
TRBV3-1	TRBJ1-2	ASSQDRVGYT
TRBV4-1	TRBJ2-3	ASSQGRGGTDTQY
TRBV12-3/TRBV12-4	TRBJ1-2	ASSRGDYGYT
TRBV12-3/TRBV12-4	TRBJ2-5	ASSFGTQETQY
TRBV18	TRBJ2-7	ASTGTMQSYEQY
TRBV5-1	TRBJ1-4	ASSLYGGTNEKLF
TRBV19	TRBJ1-1	ASSILRQGGPDKAF
TRBV9	TRBJ1-3	ASSVSAAGGNTIY
TRBV9	TRBJ2-1	ASSPPPSGRNEQF
TRBV10-3	TRBJ1-6	ATGPGREYNSPLH
TRBV7-9	TRBJ1-5	ASSTTAGQGNQPQH
TRBV14	TRBJ1-5	ASSQDSRVGQPQH
TRBV20-1	TRBJ1-2	SAQIGTAYGYT
TRBV4-3	TRBJ2-2	ASSQSTPGMSGRAGELF
TRBV9	TRBJ2-1	ASTPLGVFGNEQF
TRBV2	TRBJ1-1	ASRPSGLLNTEAV
TRBV28	TRBJ1-5	ASSLLRGWTQH
TRBV6-1	TRBJ2-1	ASSSLAGGYNEQF
TRBV11-2	TRBJ1-2	ASSLDYSYGYT
TRBV7-2	-	ASSLRGEAVSGQF
TRBV11-2	TRBJ1-6	ASSRETLNNSPLH
TRBV11-2	TRBJ2-3	ASSTSATSPYTQY
TRBV12-3/TRBV12-4	TRBJ1-5	ASSPDRDVVNQPQH
TRBV20-1	TRBJ2-2	SARGGQGAVTGELF
TRBV6-5	TRBJ2-1	ASSYVGVWVYNEQF
TRBV9	TRBJ1-2	ASSGLEVYYGYT
TRBV7-2	TRBJ2-2	ASSVGLTNTGELF
TRBV5-1	TRBJ2-1	ASSFSGEEQF